A selection of T cell receptor beta chains follows, all from one sample in a study of T cells in Graves' hyperthyroidism and ophthalmopathy. From the multiplex PCR reads, TCRdb called clonotypes with MiXCR, one entry per CDR3 protein. This sample yields about 690,000 distinct CDR3 sequences, of which around a sixth are seen a single time; roughly a sixth belongs to the top ten. The specimen was blood. These receptors were collected from a man aged 45-65 years with Graves' hyperthyroidism. The CDR3 runs from the conserved cysteine through the conserved F or W. The D gene is left open where the match is weak. Not every row has a clone size; where given, it reads once, few, many or a size class.

cdr3_aa	cdr3_nt	v_call	j_call	d_call	clone_size
CASSALGTSGRSHEQYF	TGTGCCAGCAGTGCCTTAGGGACTAGCGGGAGAAGCCACGAGCAGTACTTC	TRBV28	TRBJ2-7	TRBD2	many
CAWDQGVGYGYTF	TGTGCCTGGGATCAGGGGGTCGGCTATGGCTACACCTTC	TRBV30	TRBJ1-2	TRBD1	many
CASSVDSSGASSTDTQYF	TGTGCCAGCAGCGTAGATAGTAGCGGAGCCTCTAGCACAGATACGCAGTATTTT	TRBV9	TRBJ2-3	NA	many
CATSPGRSGPRGEQFF	TGTGCCACCAGCCCAGGGCGGAGCGGCCCTCGGGGTGAGCAGTTCTTC	TRBV15	TRBJ2-1	NA	NA
CASSEAVGLSYEQYF	TGTGCCAGCAGTGAAGCGGTCGGACTCTCCTACGAGCAGTACTTC	TRBV6-1	TRBJ2-7	NA	many
CATSGGFSGANVLTF	TGTGCCACCAGTGGGGGATTCTCTGGGGCCAACGTCCTGACTTTC	TRBV24-1	TRBJ2-6	NA	many
CSAPPTSGSVGTDTQYF	TGCAGTGCCCCACCGACTAGCGGGAGCGTGGGCACAGATACGCAGTATTTT	TRBV20-1	TRBJ2-3	TRBD2	NA
CSATKQGSEQYF	TGCAGCGCCACTAAACAGGGAAGCGAGCAGTACTTC	TRBV29-1	TRBJ2-7	NA	many
CATSDLTSYEQYF	TGTGCCACCAGTGATTTAACCAGCTACGAGCAGTACTTC	TRBV24-1	TRBJ2-7	NA	NA
CASSLAAPLQYGYTF	TGTGCCAGCAGCTTAGCTGCTCCACTACAGTATGGCTACACCTTC	TRBV7-2	TRBJ1-2	NA	many
CASSGPEGDSYEQYF	TGTGCCAGCAGCGGTCCAGAGGGAGACTCCTACGAGCAGTACTTC	TRBV11-2	TRBJ2-7	NA	many
CSVEDRGVYNEQFF	TGCAGCGTTGAAGATCGGGGGGTTTACAATGAGCAGTTCTTC	TRBV29-1	TRBJ2-1	TRBD2	many
CAISEQGWSTDTQYF	TGTGCCATCAGTGAGCAAGGGTGGAGCACAGATACGCAGTATTTT	TRBV10-3	TRBJ2-3	NA	NA
CASSVDGRGEETQYF	TGTGCCAGCAGCGTAGACGGGAGAGGGGAAGAGACCCAGTACTTC	TRBV9	TRBJ2-5	NA	many
CASSEREYGQYF	TGTGCCAGCAGTGAAAGGGAGTACGGGCAGTACTTC	TRBV2	TRBJ2-7	NA	many
CASSKSRGGVDTQYF	TGTGCCAGCAGCAAATCCCGTGGGGGGGTAGATACGCAGTATTTT	TRBV12-3/TRBV12-4	TRBJ2-3	TRBD2	many
CASSVGGGGYEQYF	TGTGCCAGCAGCGTAGGAGGGGGCGGCTACGAGCAGTACTTC	TRBV9	TRBJ2-7	TRBD1	many
CASSLVAGPYEQYF	TGTGCCAGCAGCTTAGTCGCGGGACCCTACGAGCAGTACTTC	TRBV5-1	TRBJ2-7	NA	many
CASSQEGQGMNTEAFF	TGTGCCAGCAGCCAAGAAGGACAGGGTATGAACACTGAAGCTTTCTTT	TRBV14	TRBJ1-1	TRBD1	few
CACSFGQALNTGELFF	TGTGCCTGCAGTTTCGGGCAGGCGCTTAACACCGGGGAGCTGTTTTTT	TRBV28	TRBJ2-2	NA	few
CASSPRDKTKGDTQYF	TGTGCCAGCTCACCTCGGGACAAAACGAAAGGAGATACGCAGTATTTT	TRBV18	TRBJ2-3	NA	many
CAWSSPLGSPREQYF	TGTGCCTGGAGTTCCCCTTTAGGGAGTCCTCGCGAGCAGTACTTC	TRBV30	TRBJ2-7	NA	NA
CATSGGGGAGNQPQHF	TGTGCCACCAGCGGCGGGGGGGGCGCGGGCAATCAGCCCCAGCATTTT	TRBV24-1	TRBJ1-5	NA	few
CASSYSERAESYEQYF	TGTGCCAGCAGTTACTCGGAGCGGGCCGAATCCTACGAGCAGTACTTC	TRBV6-2/TRBV6-3	TRBJ2-7	NA	NA
CASSIATATDTQYF	TGTGCCAGTAGTATAGCGACAGCTACAGATACGCAGTATTTT	TRBV19	TRBJ2-3	NA	NA
CASSQVTLGLAGYEQYF	TGCGCCAGCAGCCAAGTGACGCTTGGACTAGCGGGTTACGAGCAGTACTTC	TRBV4-1	TRBJ2-7	TRBD2	many
CSARDSPYYEQYF	TGCAGTGCTAGAGATTCCCCGTACTACGAGCAGTACTTC	TRBV20-1	TRBJ2-7	NA	many
CASSPRTSGSQSTDTQYF	TGTGCCAGCTCACCCCGGACTAGCGGGAGCCAGAGCACAGATACGCAGTATTTT	TRBV18	TRBJ2-3	TRBD2	NA
CASSSLRKTGYEQYF	TGTGCCAGCAGCTCCCTCAGGAAGACAGGCTACGAGCAGTACTTC	TRBV5-6	TRBJ2-7	NA	few
CASSPAGPPYNEQFF	TGTGCCAGTAGTCCGGCGGGTCCGCCTTACAATGAGCAGTTCTTC	TRBV19	TRBJ2-1	NA	many
CASSSRPADTQYF	TGTGCCAGCAGCAGCCGGCCTGCAGATACGCAGTATTTT	TRBV9	TRBJ2-3	NA	few
CANSLGHLRSYEQYF	TGTGCCAACAGTTTGGGACATTTACGGTCCTACGAGCAGTACTTC	TRBV27	TRBJ2-7	NA	NA
CSARAGGSSQPQHF	TGCAGTGCTAGAGCTGGGGGGTCTAGTCAGCCCCAGCATTTT	TRBV20-1	TRBJ1-5	NA	NA
CATSRDFRTGEAFF	TGTGCCACCAGCAGAGATTTCCGGACAGGTGAAGCTTTCTTT	TRBV15	TRBJ1-1	TRBD1	NA
CASSLAQGLAFDEQYF	TGCGCCAGCAGCTTGGCCCAGGGCCTGGCTTTCGACGAGCAGTACTTC	TRBV5-1	TRBJ2-7	NA	NA
CSGYRQHTEAFF	TGCAGCGGTTATCGACAGCACACTGAAGCTTTCTTT	TRBV29-1	TRBJ1-1	NA	many
CASSLLRGGYTF	TGTGCCAGCAGTTTATTGAGGGGAGGCTACACCTTC	TRBV12-3/TRBV12-4	TRBJ1-2	NA	many
CASSWSGPTDTQYF	TGTGCCAGCAGCTGGTCGGGGCCGACGGATACGCAGTATTTT	TRBV7-3	TRBJ2-3	NA	few
CASSLIGDRSNTEAFF	TGTGCCAGCAGTTTAATCGGGGACAGGTCGAACACTGAAGCTTTCTTT	TRBV27	TRBJ1-1	TRBD1	many
CASSTIAGSYNEQFF	TGTGCCAGCAGTACAATAGCGGGCTCCTACAATGAGCAGTTCTTC	TRBV2	TRBJ2-1	TRBD2	many
CASRHRGSDYGYTF	TGTGCCAGCAGACACAGGGGTTCCGACTATGGCTACACCTTC	TRBV28	TRBJ1-2	TRBD1	many
CASTESNSGRINYEQYF	TGCGCCAGCACCGAGAGTAATAGCGGGAGGATAAACTACGAGCAGTACTTC	TRBV10-2	TRBJ2-7	TRBD2	few
CASSYGTTSYEQYF	TGTGCCAGCAGTTACGGGACTACGTCCTACGAGCAGTACTTC	TRBV6-5	TRBJ2-7	TRBD2	NA
CASSFGPDYEQYF	TGTGCCAGCAGCTTTGGTCCTGACTACGAGCAGTACTTC	TRBV11-2	TRBJ2-7	NA	many
CATSRGQMALHF	TGTGCCACCAGCAGAGGACAAATGGCCCTCCACTTT	TRBV15	TRBJ1-6	NA	many
CASSQDGGGSYEQYF	TGTGCCAGCAGCCAAGATGGGGGGGGCTCCTACGAGCAGTACTTC	TRBV3-1	TRBJ2-7	TRBD2	few
CASSQELLSGETQYF	TGTGCCAGCAGCCAAGAACTACTCAGTGGCGAGACCCAGTACTTC	TRBV3-1	TRBJ2-5	NA	NA